A single sample is the source of the 15 T cell receptor beta chains below, sequenced in a study of shared clonotypes between healthy human individuals. Profiled with immunoSEQ multiplex PCR; TCRdb holds only in-frame clones, not every one. The sample has around 500,000 clones; around 80% are singletons. What was sequenced was PBMCs. Every receptor here comes from a woman between 40 and 50 years old in good health. Some clones in this sample may be carry-over from other donors' samples.

This clone was recorded only once. This rearrangement joins TRBV9 to TRBJ1-5; a weak D match, TRBD1 (5 bases). The germline V and J ends were trimmed by 2 bases and 5 bases, with 14 bases remaining between them. The germline CDR1 and CDR2 sequences are SGDLS and YYNGEE. CDR3 length equals 15 residues. CDR3 DNA: TGTGCCAGCAGCGTTGGGACGGGGCCGGATCAGCCCCAGCATTTT. Its protein is CASSVGTGPDQPQHF.

Worth noting for this clone: Since a far larger clone is one base different, this is likely a read error. The chain combines TRBV29-1 with TRBJ1-5; maybe TRBD1 (6 bases). Germline V gene lookup returns CDR1 SQVTM and CDR2 ANQGSEA. The CDR3 totals 13 residues. As DNA, the CDR3 is TGCAGCGTTGCCCAGGGGCCAAATCAGCCCCAGCGTTTT. The encoded protein is CSVAQGPNQPQRF. Full variable domain (outside the CDR3, taken from reference TRBV29-1 and TRBJ1-5): SAVISQKPSRDICQRGTSLTIQCQVDSQVTMMFWYRQQPGQSLTLIATANQGSEATYESGFVIDKFPISRPNLTFSTLTVSNMSPEDSSIYLCSVAQGPNQPQRFGDGTRLSIL.

This chain joins TRBV5-5 and TRBJ1-4, with 10 positions matching TRBD1. The CDR3 consists of 15 residues. Germline CDR1 SGHKS, CDR2 YYEKEE (reference sequence). Germline trimming cut 5 bases from V and 6 bases from J; bases unmatched to any gene: 7. This CDR3 reads CASSRDGTGDEKLFF. The CDR3 region has the DNA TGTGCCAGCAGTCGAGATGGGACAGGGGATGAAAAACTGTTTTTT.

The chain combines TRBV9 with TRBJ2-3; D may match TRBD1 or TRBD2 (5 bases each). CDR1 SGDLS and CDR2 YYNGEE come from the germline V gene. Trimming removed 1 base from V and 2 bases from J, with 8 bases in between. The CDR3 extends over 14 amino acids. The CDR3 nucleotides read TGTGCCAGCAGCGTACGAGGGGTCACAGATACGCAGTATTTT. Its protein is CASSVRGVTDTQYF.

The V call is TRBV18, the J call TRBJ2-3; 11 positions agree with TRBD1. This CDR3 is 18 amino acids long. Per the germline V gene, CDR1 is KGHSH and CDR2 is LQKENI. Losses at the gene ends were 6 bases for V and 1 base for J; bases not matched to a gene: 12. CDR3 sequence: CASSPSSGQGAGTDTQYF. CDR3 nucleotides: TGTGCCAGCTCCCCGTCCTCCGGACAGGGGGCTGGCACAGATACGCAGTATTTT.

On this clone itself: At one end the junction does not follow the germline gene, possibly because of a read error. CDR3 coding DNA: TGTACCAGCAGGGGCCAAGAGACCCAGTACTTC. It encodes CTSRGQETQYF. This chain links TRBV2 with TRBJ2-5; D might be TRBD1 (6 bases). The CDR3 runs to 11 residues. Germline-derived CDR1 and CDR2 are SNHLY and FYNNEI.

The rearrangement links TRBV5-1 to TRBJ2-6; 9 nucleotides align to TRBD1. The CDR3 runs to 17 residues. J was trimmed by 1 base and V by 3 bases; bases with no gene match: 5. Germline CDR1 and CDR2: SGHRS and YFSETQ. The CDR3 DNA reads TGCGCCAGCAGCTCGGGACAGGGTCAATCTGGGGCCAACGTCCTGACTTTC. Its translation: CASSSGQGQSGANVLTF.

This chain's CDR3 is CASSVDSVPGELFF. The CDR3, as DNA: TGTGCCAGCAGCGTAGATAGCGTCCCCGGGGAGCTGTTTTTT. This chain links TRBV9 with TRBJ2-2, with a possible D match to TRBD2 (5 bases). The CDR3 sequence is 14 residues long. Trimming pared 0 bases from V and 6 bases from J, leaving 9 bases between. Germline CDR1 SGDLS, CDR2 YYNGEE.

The CDR3 DNA reads as TGTGCCAGCAGTTCCCCGGGGGCATCATACGAGCAGTACTTC. It translates to CASSSPGASYEQYF. V usage is TRBV27 and J usage is TRBJ2-7; D tentatively reads TRBD1 or TRBD2 (6 bases each). CDR3 size: 14 residues. With 4 bases removed from V and 4 bases from J, the gap between germline ends came to 14 bases. Germline V gives CDR1 MNHEY, CDR2 SMNVEV (reference sequence).

The V call is TRBV18, the J call TRBJ2-7, with a weak D call TRBD2 (5 bases). V lost 1 base and J 2 bases, leaving 9 bases between the germline ends. The CDR3 runs 14 residues. Germline assignment: CDR1 KGHSH and CDR2 LQKENI. The CDR3 loop is CASSPLGRTYEQYF. CDR3 DNA: TGTGCCAGCTCACCACTTGGGAGAACCTACGAGCAGTACTTC. The entire variable domain, with the rest obtained from reference TRBV18 and TRBJ2-7, is as follows: NAGVMQNPRHLVRRRGQEARLRCSPMKGHSHVYWYRQLPEEGLKFMVYLQKENIIDESGMPKERFSAEFPKEGPSILRIQQVVRGDSAAYFCASSPLGRTYEQYFGPGTRLTVT.

The chain uses TRBV28 and TRBJ2-1; the match to TRBD2 covers 11 bases. The trim removed 5 bases at V and 6 bases at J, leaving 9 bases unmatched. The germline V gene has CDR1 MDHEN and CDR2 SYDVKM. The CDR3 sequence is 16 residues long. CDR3 amino acids: CASSPLAGEGRNEQFF. The CDR3 coding sequence is TGTGCCAGCAGTCCACTAGCGGGAGAAGGGCGCAATGAGCAGTTCTTC.

The chain couples TRBV18 to TRBJ2-3; 8 bases line up with TRBD1. This CDR3 has 15 residues. The ends lost 0 bases at V and 2 bases at J; junction bases unmatched: 1. CDR1 is KGHSH, CDR2 LQKENI, per germline. As DNA, the CDR3 is TGTGCCAGCTCACCACCGGACAGGGACACAGATACGCAGTATTTT. Amino acids: CASSPPDRDTDTQYF.

V is TRBV28 and J is TRBJ1-2; no clear D. Germline V gene sequence: CDR1 MDHEN, CDR2 SYDVKM. The CDR3 sequence is 15 residues long. V was pared by 1 base and J by 7 bases, with 16 bases between. The chain's CDR3 is CASSLYGGPSGGYTF. The CDR3 region has the DNA TGTGCCAGCAGTTTATATGGCGGACCCTCGGGTGGCTACACCTTC.

This chain uses TRBV6-1 with TRBJ2-1; tentatively, D is TRBD1 (5 bases). This CDR3 is 11 amino acids long. The V gene lost 2 bases and the J gene lost 10 bases, with 6 bases spanning the gap. Per the germline V gene, CDR1 is MNHNS and CDR2 is SASEGT. As DNA, the CDR3 is TGTGCCAGCAGTGAAAGGGGCGAGCAGTTCTTC. Protein sequence: CASSERGEQFF.

V is TRBV15 and J is TRBJ2-3; 11 positions agree with TRBD2. CDR1 is LNHNV, CDR2 YYDKDF, per germline (reference sequence). Trimming cost V 0 bases and J 6 bases; bases outside gene matches: 11. CDR3 size: 18 residues. The CDR3 nucleotides are TGTGCCACCAGCAGAGAGGGGTGGGCTAGCGGGAGGATGGATACGCAGTATTTT. Translation gives CATSREGWASGRMDTQYF.